Listed below are T cell receptor beta chains from one sample, sequenced in a study of T cell responses to AZD1222 COVID-19 vaccine. The repertoire was sequenced with immunoSEQ multiplex PCR; TCRdb's copy has only in-frame clones and lacks some. Here the sample spans roughly 180,000 clones, about 90% being singletons. The sequences come from peripheral blood, collected 28 days after the second AZD1222 dose. These receptors all come from an adult who received the AZD1222 COVID-19 vaccine. Each CDR3 is given with its conserved first and last residue. A D gene is named only where the DNA matches it firmly. Expanded clones are given a class, and other clones once, few, many or no size at all.

DNA: TGTGCCTGGAACCCTAGCGGGACAGTCAATCAGCCCCAGCATTTT
CDR3: CAWNPSGTVNQPQHF
size: NA
J: TRBJ1-5
V: TRBV30
D: TRBD1

DNA: TGTGCCAGCAGTGCAACTAGCGGGAGCTACAATGAGCAGTTCTTC
CDR3: CASSATSGSYNEQFF
size: NA
J: TRBJ2-1
V: TRBV11-2
D: TRBD2

DNA: TGTGCCAGCACCGAAGGCGGGACAGCCCTCTACACCTTC
CDR3: CASTEGGTALYTF
size: once
J: TRBJ1-2
V: TRBV6-5
D: TRBD1

DNA: TGTGCCAGCAGCTTAAGGGAATACTCTGGAAACACCATATATTTT
CDR3: CASSLREYSGNTIYF
size: NA
J: TRBJ1-3
V: TRBV7-8
D: NA

DNA: TGTGCCAGCAGCACCGCGAATTTTACATACAATGAGCAGTTCTTC
CDR3: CASSTANFTYNEQFF
size: NA
J: TRBJ2-1
V: TRBV13
D: NA

DNA: TGTGCCAGCGGAGATCCCGGGACATCTGGAAACACCATATATTTT
CDR3: CASGDPGTSGNTIYF
size: NA
J: TRBJ1-3
V: TRBV28
D: NA

DNA: TGTGCCAGCAGCACTTGGACTAGCGGGACAGATACGCAGTATTTT
CDR3: CASSTWTSGTDTQYF
size: NA
J: TRBJ2-3
V: TRBV7-6
D: TRBD2

DNA: TGTGCCAGCAGCGGGAGGGACAGGGCTAGGGGTGAGCAGTTCTTC
CDR3: CASSGRDRARGEQFF
size: once
J: TRBJ2-1
V: TRBV5-6
D: TRBD1

DNA: TGCGCCAGCAGCTTGGTCGAAAAGCGGGGGGCACACAATGAGCAGTTCTTC
CDR3: CASSLVEKRGAHNEQFF
size: once
J: TRBJ2-1
V: TRBV5-1
D: TRBD2

DNA: TGTGCCAGTAGCCCGACAGGGATCAATTCACCCCTCCACTTT
CDR3: CASSPTGINSPLHF
size: NA
J: TRBJ1-6
V: TRBV19
D: TRBD1

DNA: TGTGCCACCAGTGACCGGAGGGGAGGGAAGGGGAGCTCCTACAATGAGCAGTTCTTC
CDR3: CATSDRRGGKGSSYNEQFF
size: NA
J: TRBJ2-1
V: TRBV24-1
D: TRBD2

DNA: TGTGCCAGCAGCCCGACCCTACAGGGGGCGGGTGAAAAACTGTTTTTT
CDR3: CASSPTLQGAGEKLFF
size: NA
J: TRBJ1-4
V: TRBV7-9
D: TRBD1

DNA: TGTGCCAGCAGCTTCGGGGGATCCGTCAATGAGCAGTTCTTC
CDR3: CASSFGGSVNEQFF
size: NA
J: TRBJ2-1
V: TRBV11-3
D: NA

DNA: TGCGCCAGCAATCGGACGGGGAATAGCAATCAGCCCCAGCATTTT
CDR3: CASNRTGNSNQPQHF
size: NA
J: TRBJ1-5
V: TRBV10-1
D: NA

DNA: TGTGCCAGCAGCGTCTCTGCAGGGGCCCCGAGTAGGAGGGAGCAGTTCTTC
CDR3: CASSVSAGAPSRREQFF
size: once
J: TRBJ2-1
V: TRBV5-6
D: NA

DNA: TGCAGTGCTCTAGAGAGGGGGGTCCAGTACTTC
CDR3: CSALERGVQYF
size: NA
J: TRBJ2-7
V: TRBV20-1
D: NA

DNA: TGTGCCAGCAGCTTGACAGGGGATCAGCCCCAGCATTTT
CDR3: CASSLTGDQPQHF
size: NA
J: TRBJ1-5
V: TRBV5-5
D: TRBD1

DNA: TGTGCCAGCAGTTTAGGCGGGAAGCTAGAAGGCTACACCTTC
CDR3: CASSLGGKLEGYTF
size: NA
J: TRBJ1-2
V: TRBV28
D: NA

DNA: TGTGCCAGTAGTATTTGGGGATCCGCATGGGGCGGGGAGCTGTTTTTT
CDR3: CASSIWGSAWGGELFF
size: NA
J: TRBJ2-2
V: TRBV19
D: NA

DNA: TGTGCCAGCAGTTTATACAGTAACTATGGCTACACCTTC
CDR3: CASSLYSNYGYTF
size: NA
J: TRBJ1-2
V: TRBV28
D: NA

DNA: TGTGCCAGCAGCCAAGGGAGACGGCCGACCGCTCTAGATACGCAGTATTTT
CDR3: CASSQGRRPTALDTQYF
size: NA
J: TRBJ2-3
V: TRBV7-2
D: NA

DNA: TGCGCCAGCGCCGCGGACGGAGGCTACACCTTC
CDR3: CASAADGGYTF
size: NA
J: TRBJ1-2
V: TRBV5-1
D: NA

DNA: TGTGCCAGCAGCCAAGTTCCTGTCTGGGGCAATCAGCCCCAGCATTTT
CDR3: CASSQVPVWGNQPQHF
size: once
J: TRBJ1-5
V: TRBV4-2
D: NA

DNA: TGTGCCAGCAGCTCCGCTAGCGGGGGGTACAATGAGCAGTTCTTC
CDR3: CASSSASGGYNEQFF
size: NA
J: TRBJ2-1
V: TRBV5-4
D: TRBD2

DNA: TGTGCCAGCAGTGTTGGAAGGACTGAAGCTTTCTTT
CDR3: CASSVGRTEAFF
size: NA
J: TRBJ1-1
V: TRBV2
D: NA

DNA: TGTGCCACCAGGCCTAGGGGGAGCTCCTACAATGAGCAGTTCTTC
CDR3: CATRPRGSSYNEQFF
size: NA
J: TRBJ2-1
V: TRBV27
D: NA

DNA: TGCGCCAGCAGCTTTGGACAGGGGTATGAAAAACTGTTTTTT
CDR3: CASSFGQGYEKLFF
size: NA
J: TRBJ1-4
V: TRBV5-1
D: TRBD1

DNA: TGTGCCAGCAGCCAGGGGGGGAGCACTGAAGCTTTCTTT
CDR3: CASSQGGSTEAFF
size: NA
J: TRBJ1-1
V: TRBV9
D: TRBD1

DNA: TGCAGTGCTAGAGAGTGGTCTGAGCAGTTCTTC
CDR3: CSAREWSEQFF
size: NA
J: TRBJ2-1
V: TRBV20-1
D: NA

DNA: TGTGCCAGCAGCAAAGAAGGGGGACAGGGGATCTATGGCTACACCTTC
CDR3: CASSKEGGQGIYGYTF
size: NA
J: TRBJ1-2
V: TRBV21-1
D: NA

DNA: TGTGCCAGCAGCTCCCGGGACAGGGGACTTCGGGGCTACACCTTC
CDR3: CASSSRDRGLRGYTF
size: NA
J: TRBJ1-2
V: TRBV7-8
D: TRBD1

DNA: TGCGCCAGCAGCCACCCAGAGGGGGGCTGGACTGAAGCTTTCTTT
CDR3: CASSHPEGGWTEAFF
size: NA
J: TRBJ1-1
V: TRBV4-1
D: NA

DNA: TGTGCCAGCACCCCCCCCAGCTTCCGAGGGATGAACACTGAAGCTTTCTTT
CDR3: CASTPPSFRGMNTEAFF
size: NA
J: TRBJ1-1
V: TRBV28
D: NA

DNA: TGTGCCAGCAGCTCCTCTGGGTTAACTAACTATGGCTACACCTTC
CDR3: CASSSSGLTNYGYTF
size: NA
J: TRBJ1-2
V: TRBV5-6
D: NA

DNA: TGTGCCAGCAGTTACGTTCAGGGGGCGAAAGGCTACACCTTC
CDR3: CASSYVQGAKGYTF
size: NA
J: TRBJ1-2
V: TRBV6-6
D: TRBD1

DNA: TGTGCCAGCAGTTGGCAGGCGGGTTCACCCCTCCACTTT
CDR3: CASSWQAGSPLHF
size: NA
J: TRBJ1-6
V: TRBV28
D: NA

DNA: TGTGCCAGCAGTGAAGGGTTCGGGCCCCTAGGTCCAACACCTCAAGAGACCCAGTACTTC
CDR3: CASSEGFGPLGPTPQETQYF
size: NA
J: TRBJ2-5
V: TRBV6-1
D: NA

DNA: TGTGCCAGCAGCTTGGGGCTAGCTGGGGACATTCAGTACTTC
CDR3: CASSLGLAGDIQYF
size: NA
J: TRBJ2-4
V: TRBV5-8
D: NA

DNA: TGTGCCAGCAGTTTCACCCCTCCCCGGGACAGAGAGCAGTACTTC
CDR3: CASSFTPPRDREQYF
size: NA
J: TRBJ2-7
V: TRBV6-5
D: TRBD1

DNA: TGTGCCAGCTCACCACCAATGGGGACAAACACTGAAGCTTTCTTT
CDR3: CASSPPMGTNTEAFF
size: once
J: TRBJ1-1
V: TRBV18
D: NA

DNA: TGTGCCAGCAGCTTGTTCAGGGGCAATCAGCCCCAGCATTTT
CDR3: CASSLFRGNQPQHF
size: NA
J: TRBJ1-5
V: TRBV5-6
D: NA

DNA: TGTGCCAGCAGCCAAGATGGCGGACGCTCCTACGAGCAGTACTTC
CDR3: CASSQDGGRSYEQYF
size: NA
J: TRBJ2-7
V: TRBV4-2
D: NA

DNA: TGTGCCAGCAGCTTGGATCCAGGGTCCTCTGGGGCCAACGTCCTGACTTTC
CDR3: CASSLDPGSSGANVLTF
size: NA
J: TRBJ2-6
V: TRBV5-6
D: NA

DNA: TGTGCCAGCAGCTTGGAACACAATGAGCAGTTCTTC
CDR3: CASSLEHNEQFF
size: NA
J: TRBJ2-1
V: TRBV11-2
D: NA